The 8 T cell receptor beta chains presented below share a single source sample, sequenced in a study of cytomegalovirus exposure and HLA in healthy donors. The PCR made use of 60 Vbeta and 13 Jbeta primers. The repertoire was sequenced with immunoSEQ multiplex PCR; TCRdb's copy has only in-frame clones and lacks some. Among 150,000 to 200,000 clones, approximately 80% were seen once, and the ten largest hold approximately 2.2%. Sequencing was done on a sample of PBMCs. Receptors were obtained from a woman aged 45-60 years in good health and CMV-seronegative.

The chain has TRBV27 and TRBJ1-5; 11 nucleotides agree with TRBD1. Germline V CDR1 and CDR2: MNHEY, SMNVEV (reference sequence). The junction had 11 bases not matched to a gene; V was cut back by 6 bases and J by 7 bases. The CDR3 has 16 amino acids. The chain's CDR3 is CASRPGQGGVGQPQHF. CDR3 in DNA: TGTGCCAGCAGACCGGGACAGGGGGGGGTGGGACAGCCCCAGCATTTT.

This clone was seen only once. V usage is TRBV5-6 and J usage is TRBJ2-5; a possible D gene is TRBD1 (6 bases). V was cut by 4 bases and J by 9 bases, with 13 bases left in between. This CDR3 region has 12 residues. Germline V gene data show CDR1 as SGHDT and CDR2 as YYEEEE. CDR3 amino acids: CASSHRDKPQYF. CDR3 DNA sequence: TGTGCCAGCAGCCACCGGGACAAGCCCCAGTACTTC.

This clone has only a few counts. This sequence joins TRBV6-5 and TRBJ2-1; weak D call: TRBD2 (5 bases). Trimming removed 3 bases at V and 0 bases at J, with 12 bases between. The CDR3 length is 16 residues. Germline CDR1 and CDR2: MNHEY and SVGAGI. In DNA form, the CDR3 reads TGTGCCAGCAGTTATTTAGGACTTGGCTCCTACAATGAGCAGTTCTTC. Its translation: CASSYLGLGSYNEQFF.

This chain connects TRBV4-3 to TRBJ2-3, with 7 bases matching TRBD2. The CDR3 is made up of 19 amino acids. Germline CDR1 and CDR2: LGHNA and YSLEER. V lost 0 bases to trimming and J lost 6 bases; unmatched junction nucleotides: 18. The CDR3 DNA reads TGCGCCAGCAGCCAAGATGGCGCAGCGGGTGGCGGGAGTTCTGATACGCAGTATTTT. Amino acid sequence: CASSQDGAAGGGSSDTQYF.

This chain joins TRBV28 and TRBJ1-2; D is ambiguous. The germline CDR1 and CDR2 sequences are MDHEN and SYDVKM. The CDR3 totals 14 residues. V was trimmed by 3 bases and J by 6 bases, leaving 14 bases between them. CDR3 nucleotides: TGTGCCAGCAGTTTGGGAGGGTTTAGTAATGGCTACACCTTC. Protein: CASSLGGFSNGYTF.

Of note for this clone: A much larger clone sits a single nucleotide away, making a read error possible. Other DNA sequences in this sample translate to the same CDR3. The chain recombines TRBV4-2 with TRBJ1-5; possibly TRBD1 for D (6 bases). The CDR3 runs to 15 residues. Looked up from germline, CDR1 is LGHNA and CDR2 is YNFKEQ. The CDR3: CASSQEFGGRQPQHF. As DNA, the CDR3 is TGTGCCAGCAGCCAAGAGTTCGGGGGGCGTCAGCCCCAGCACTTT.

The chain couples TRBV6-6 to TRBJ1-2, with D possibly TRBD1 on 6 matching bases. Trimming left V 6 bases short and J 6 bases short, with 11 bases between. The CDR3 is 12 residues long. The germline V gene encodes CDR1 MNHNY and CDR2 SVGAGI (reference sequence). The CDR3 region is CASRRQGNGYTF. The CDR3 DNA reads TGTGCCAGCAGGAGGCAGGGGAATGGCTACACCTTC.

This clone was seen a handful of times. Other DNA sequences within the sample encode an identical CDR3. The V call is TRBV9, the J call TRBJ1-5; 8 bases fit TRBD1. The CDR3 is 14 residues long. V shed 4 bases and J 6 bases; nucleotides not matched to a gene: 6. Germline assignment: CDR1 SGDLS and CDR2 YYNGEE. CDR3: CASSPGTGGQPQHF. CDR3 DNA: TGTGCCAGCAGCCCCGGAACAGGGGGTCAGCCCCAGCATTTT.